This T cell receptor beta chain is from a study of T cells in Graves' hyperthyroidism and ophthalmopathy. Under 3 months was the duration of disease in ophthalmopathy patients, who also had a Clinical Activity Score of at least 3 and a NOSPECS grade of at least 4. Lactation, pregnancy, other autoimmune disease or uncontrolled infection excluded patients. Amplification of TCR beta CDR3 regions used RNA as the template. First-round RT-PCR of the TCR CDR3 relied on the HTBI primer set. TCRdb called the multiplex PCR reads again in MiXCR, with one record for every CDR3 protein. In the table there are about 640,000 distinct CDR3 sequences, less than 25% of which are singletons. Overall study findings and caveats: Classification by a 13 V-J model distinguished ophthalmopathy from stable hyperthyroidism. Blood samples included most of the expanded thyroid clonotypes exceeding 0.001.

This CDR3 has 14 residues. Germline V gene sequence: CDR1 SGHDT, CDR2 YYEEEE. V lost 1 base and J 4 bases, leaving 9 bases between the germline ends. Comments on this clonotype: The antigen remains unidentified.

The specimen was blood. This sequence originates from a man aged 25 to 40 with Graves' ophthalmopathy. The V call is TRBV5-6, the J call TRBJ1-5; D might be TRBD1 (6 bases). This chain's CDR3 is CASSLTGNNQPQHF. CDR3 DNA sequence: TGTGCCAGCAGCTTGACAGGGAATAATCAGCCCCAGCATTTT.